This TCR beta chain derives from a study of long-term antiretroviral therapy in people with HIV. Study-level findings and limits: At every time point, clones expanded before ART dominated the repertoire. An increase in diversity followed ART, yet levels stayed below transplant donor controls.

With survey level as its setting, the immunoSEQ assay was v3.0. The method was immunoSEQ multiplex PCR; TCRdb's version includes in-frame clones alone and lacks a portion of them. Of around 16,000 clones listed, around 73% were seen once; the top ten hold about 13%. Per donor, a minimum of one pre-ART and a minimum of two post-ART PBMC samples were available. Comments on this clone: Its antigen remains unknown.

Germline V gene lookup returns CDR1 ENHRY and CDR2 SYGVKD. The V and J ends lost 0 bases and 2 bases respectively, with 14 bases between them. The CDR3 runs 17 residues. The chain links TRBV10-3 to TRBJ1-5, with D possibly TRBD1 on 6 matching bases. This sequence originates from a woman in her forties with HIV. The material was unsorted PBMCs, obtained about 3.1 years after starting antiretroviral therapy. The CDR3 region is CAISESRGAGGNQPQHF. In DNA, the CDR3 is TGTGCCATCAGTGAGTCGCGGGGGGCGGGGGGCAATCAGCCCCAGCATTTT.